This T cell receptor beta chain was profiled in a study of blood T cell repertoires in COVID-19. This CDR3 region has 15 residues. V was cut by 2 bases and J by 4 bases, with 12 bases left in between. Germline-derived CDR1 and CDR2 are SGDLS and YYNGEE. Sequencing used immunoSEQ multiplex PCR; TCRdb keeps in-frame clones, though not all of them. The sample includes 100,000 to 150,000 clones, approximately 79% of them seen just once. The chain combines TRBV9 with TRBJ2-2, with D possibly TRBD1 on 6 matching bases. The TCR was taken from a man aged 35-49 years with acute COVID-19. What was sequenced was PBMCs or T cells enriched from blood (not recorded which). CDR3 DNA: TGTGCCAGCAGCGTGGGGGCAGCGGTCACCGGGGAGCTGTTTTTT. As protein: CASSVGAAVTGELFF.